The 6 T cell receptor beta chains reported below all come from one sample, sequenced in a study of T cell repertoires in cytomegalovirus infection. TCRdb ran MiXCR on the reads and lists one entry per CDR3 protein. The sample holds some 940,000 distinct CDR3 sequences, around 31% seen once. Their specific antigens are unknown. The source material was cultured CD8+ T cells from PBMCs, sampled from culture after CMV antigen stimulation. All receptors derive from a human donor in good health (CMV status not recorded). Some clones in this sample may be carry-over from other donors' samples.

The V and J genes are TRBV4-3 and TRBJ1-2, with a tentative D call TRBD1 (5 bases). This CDR3 has 13 residues. The germline CDR1 and CDR2 sequences are LGHNA and YSLEER. V was cut by 5 bases and J by 4 bases, with 11 bases left in between. The CDR3 bases are TGCGCCAGCAGCGATTCAGGGTTCTATGGCTACACCTTC. As protein: CASSDSGFYGYTF.

The chain combines TRBV2 with TRBJ2-4; D gene uncertain. Germline V gene lookup returns CDR1 SNHLY and CDR2 FYNNEI. The CDR3 has 13 amino acids. Trimming removed 2 bases from V and 8 bases from J, with 10 bases in between. CDR3 sequence reads: CASSEIRTDIQYF. The CDR3 DNA sequence: TGTGCCAGCAGTGAAATAAGGACGGACATTCAGTACTTC.

The rearrangement links TRBV12-5 to TRBJ2-1, with 9 nucleotides matching TRBD2. The germline V gene has CDR1 LGHNT and CDR2 FRNRAP. V lost 3 bases and J lost 1; bases outside the gene matches: 19. The length of the CDR3 is 21 residues. The CDR3 region is CASGFLFPGAGGPGSYNEQFF. Here the CDR3 DNA reads TGTGCTAGTGGTTTCCTCTTCCCCGGGGCGGGGGGGCCGGGATCCTACAATGAGCAGTTCTTC. Filled out from reference TRBV12-5 and TRBJ2-1, the complete variable domain reads DARVTQTPRHKVTEMGQEVTMRCQPILGHNTVFWYRQTMMQGLELLAYFRNRAPLDDSGMPKDRFSAEMPDATLATLKIQPSEPRDSAVYFCASGFLFPGAGGPGSYNEQFFGPGTRLTVL.

The chain combines TRBV6-6 with TRBJ2-5; 9 bases fit TRBD1. The junction had 8 bases not matched to a gene; V was cut back by 4 bases and J by 5 bases. The CDR3 has 15 residues. Germline V gives CDR1 MNHNY, CDR2 SVGAGI (reference sequence). The CDR3 protein is CASSSLTGGGETQYF. CDR3 bases: TGTGCCAGCAGTTCCCTCACAGGGGGCGGGGAGACCCAGTACTTC.

This clonotype was counted between two and nine times. The chain employs TRBV6-2 or TRBV6-3 and TRBJ2-7; a weak D match, TRBD2 (5 bases). The CDR3 spans 16 residues. Germline V gene lookup returns CDR1 MNHEY and CDR2 SVGEGT. V dropped 2 bases and J dropped 0 bases, with 14 bases sitting between them. CDR3 nucleotides: TGTGCCAGCAGTTACCTTTCAGTAAGCGGCTCCTACGAGCAGTACGTC. It encodes CASSYLSVSGSYEQYV.

This clonotype occurred a few times. J is TRBJ2-7 and V is TRBV27; either TRBD1 or TRBD2 may supply D (5 bases each). V lost 5 bases to trimming and J lost 9 bases, with 17 bases between them. This CDR3 is built from 13 residues. Germline values: CDR1 MNHEY, CDR2 SMNVEV (reference sequence). The CDR3, as DNA: TGTGCCAGCAGTATCCGGGACCCCCATCCGCAGTACTTC. Its protein is CASSIRDPHPQYF.